A selection of T cell receptor beta chains follows, all from one sample in a study of T cell repertoires in cytomegalovirus infection. What these receptors recognize is not known. TCRdb processed the reads anew with MiXCR; each CDR3 protein has one entry. The table has 86,000 or so distinct CDR3 sequences, 24% seen once. This sample comprised CD8+ T cells from cultured PBMCs, obtained from culture after CMV antigen stimulation. The receptors originated from a human donor in good health (CMV status not recorded). Some clones in this sample may be carry-over from other donors' samples. Both conserved end residues are part of each CDR3. Each record gives: V gene, J gene, D gene, clone size, CDR3 DNA, CDR3 protein. The D gene is left open where the match is weak. Expanded clones get a size class; other rows say once, few or many, or leave the size out.

v_gene: TRBV27
j_gene: TRBJ2-4
d_gene: .
abundance: .
CDR3nt: TGTGCCAGTCGGGGGAGGCAAAACATTCAGTACTTC
CDR3aa: CASRGRQNIQYF

v_gene: TRBV27
j_gene: TRBJ2-5
d_gene: TRBD1
abundance: .
CDR3nt: TGTGCCAGCAGTTTTTGGGACAGCCGAGAGACCCAGTACTTC
CDR3aa: CASSFWDSRETQYF

v_gene: TRBV12-3/TRBV12-4
j_gene: TRBJ2-7
d_gene: .
abundance: .
CDR3nt: TGTGCCAGCACCAGGGAAGCTGTAAACTACGAGCAGTACTTC
CDR3aa: CASTREAVNYEQYF

v_gene: TRBV2
j_gene: TRBJ2-5
d_gene: TRBD2
abundance: .
CDR3nt: TGTGCCAGCAGTGGGTTACTAGCGGGAGGGAGGCAAGAGACCCAGTACTTC
CDR3aa: CASSGLLAGGRQETQYF

v_gene: TRBV28
j_gene: TRBJ2-3
d_gene: .
abundance: .
CDR3nt: TGTGCCAGCAGTTCAGATACGCAGTATTTT
CDR3aa: CASSSDTQYF

v_gene: TRBV10-2
j_gene: TRBJ2-2
d_gene: .
abundance: few
CDR3nt: TGCGCCAGCAGTTGGGCTAGTGCCGGGGAGCTGTTTTTT
CDR3aa: CASSWASAGELFF

v_gene: TRBV7-8
j_gene: TRBJ1-4
d_gene: .
abundance: .
CDR3nt: TGTGCCAGCAGCTTAAAGCAGGGCCGGGAAAAACTGTTTTTT
CDR3aa: CASSLKQGREKLFF

v_gene: TRBV7-6
j_gene: TRBJ2-1
d_gene: TRBD1
abundance: many
CDR3nt: TGTGCCAGCAGCTGGGGACAGTACAATGAGCAGTTCTTC
CDR3aa: CASSWGQYNEQFF

v_gene: TRBV6-6
j_gene: TRBJ2-3
d_gene: .
abundance: many
CDR3nt: TGTGCCGCAGAGGGGACTAGCACAGATACGCAGTATTTT
CDR3aa: CAAEGTSTDTQYF

v_gene: TRBV6-6
j_gene: TRBJ2-7
d_gene: TRBD2
abundance: many
CDR3nt: TGTGCCAGCAGTTACTCGAGCGCGGGGGTCACCTCCTACGAGCAGTACTTC
CDR3aa: CASSYSSAGVTSYEQYF

v_gene: TRBV6-2/TRBV6-3
j_gene: TRBJ1-5
d_gene: .
abundance: .
CDR3nt: TGTGCCAGCAGCTCCCTCGGATCTGGCCAGCCCCAGCATTTT
CDR3aa: CASSSLGSGQPQHF

v_gene: TRBV11-2
j_gene: TRBJ2-7
d_gene: TRBD2
abundance: many
CDR3nt: TGTGCCAGCAGCTATCTGCCGCGCGGGGGTTCCTACGAGCAGTACTTC
CDR3aa: CASSYLPRGGSYEQYF

v_gene: TRBV27
j_gene: TRBJ1-1
d_gene: .
abundance: .
CDR3nt: TGTGCCAGCAGTAATGGCTTCAACACTGAAGCTTTCTTT
CDR3aa: CASSNGFNTEAFF

v_gene: TRBV7-2
j_gene: TRBJ1-1
d_gene: .
abundance: many
CDR3nt: TGTGCCAGCAGCTCATCCAGGGGGAACACTGAAGCTTTCTTT
CDR3aa: CASSSSRGNTEAFF

v_gene: TRBV20-1
j_gene: TRBJ2-7
d_gene: TRBD2
abundance: few
CDR3nt: TGCAGTGCTAGAGATTGGGGGGGCTCCTACGAGCAGTACTTC
CDR3aa: CSARDWGGSYEQYF

v_gene: TRBV7-6
j_gene: TRBJ2-7
d_gene: TRBD2
abundance: many
CDR3nt: TGTGCCAGCAGCCTCACTAGCGGGGCCTACGAGCAGTACTTC
CDR3aa: CASSLTSGAYEQYF

v_gene: TRBV7-9
j_gene: TRBJ1-5
d_gene: TRBD1
abundance: few
CDR3nt: TGTGCCAGCAGCTTCCGGGAGGGACAGGAGGTCGTCCGGCCCCAGCATTTT
CDR3aa: CASSFREGQEVVRPQHF

v_gene: TRBV5-4
j_gene: TRBJ2-3
d_gene: .
abundance: .
CDR3nt: TGTGCCAGCAGCTTCCACACAGATACGCAGTATTTT
CDR3aa: CASSFHTDTQYF

v_gene: TRBV7-2
j_gene: TRBJ1-4
d_gene: .
abundance: many
CDR3nt: TGTGCCAGCACGGACAGCCGGAATGAAAAACTGTTTTTT
CDR3aa: CASTDSRNEKLFF

v_gene: TRBV6-5
j_gene: TRBJ1-5
d_gene: .
abundance: many
CDR3nt: TGTGCCAGCAGTTACTTTCGTCCAGGGACACTCAATCAGCCCCAGCATTTT
CDR3aa: CASSYFRPGTLNQPQHF

v_gene: TRBV10-2
j_gene: TRBJ1-1
d_gene: TRBD1
abundance: once
CDR3nt: TGCGCCAGCAGTGAGAGTGACAGGGGGCTGAACACTGAAGCTTTCTTT
CDR3aa: CASSESDRGLNTEAFF

v_gene: TRBV6-2/TRBV6-3
j_gene: TRBJ2-5
d_gene: .
abundance: .
CDR3nt: TGTGCCAGCAGTTACGCGCCCCGGGAGCAAGAGACCCAGTACTTC
CDR3aa: CASSYAPREQETQYF

v_gene: TRBV4-2
j_gene: TRBJ2-3
d_gene: .
abundance: many
CDR3nt: TGTGCCAGCAGCCAAGAGGTGGCGGGACAGAATCCAACAGATACGCAGTATTTT
CDR3aa: CASSQEVAGQNPTDTQYF

v_gene: TRBV29-1
j_gene: TRBJ1-3
d_gene: .
abundance: few
CDR3nt: TGCAGCGTTGAAGGTGGGGTCTCTGGAAACACCATATATTTT
CDR3aa: CSVEGGVSGNTIYF

v_gene: TRBV6-6
j_gene: TRBJ2-1
d_gene: .
abundance: .
CDR3nt: TGTGCCAGCAGTTACTCCCAGTCTGGGCAGTTCTTC
CDR3aa: CASSYSQSGQFF

v_gene: TRBV20-1
j_gene: TRBJ2-7
d_gene: .
abundance: few
CDR3nt: TGCAGTGCTAGAGATAGAACCCGGGACTTCTACGAGCAGTACTTC
CDR3aa: CSARDRTRDFYEQYF

v_gene: TRBV30
j_gene: TRBJ2-7
d_gene: .
abundance: .
CDR3nt: TGTGCCTGGAGAGACCCTTACGAGCAGTACTTC
CDR3aa: CAWRDPYEQYF